This T cell receptor (beta chain) was sequenced during a study of T-cell memory formation after mild COVID-19. Germline CDR1 is SQVTM and CDR2 is ANQGSEA. V was pared by 6 bases and J by 8 bases, with 1 base between. The CDR3 runs 8 residues. Study-wide results and limits: Clones contracting day 15 to 85 were balanced CD4/CD8; later expanders leaned CD4+. Cross-reactive memory apparently joined, as some responding clones appeared in pre-infection memory.

This clonotype showed up just a few times. Its antigen is unidentified. TCRdb fed the 5' RACE reads into MiXCR, producing one record per CDR3 protein. This table has 300,000 to 350,000 distinct CDR3 sequences, 14% appearing once. This clonotype was obtained from a man younger than 35 who had mild COVID-19 (a few samples of this study predate the infection). Cell type and time point are not known. The sample was PBMCs or a T cell subset sorted from them (not recorded which). The chain carries TRBV29-1 and TRBJ2-2; D is unclear. Here the CDR3 DNA reads TGCAGCGTAGGGGAGCTGTTTTTT. Protein sequence: CSVGELFF.